One sample yielded the 14 T cell receptor beta chains listed below, sequenced in a study of T cells in Graves' hyperthyroidism and ophthalmopathy. Researchers amplified the TCR beta CDR3 regions from RNA transcripts. A set of HTBI primers served as the primers for a first-round RT-PCR of the TCR CDR3. TCRdb re-derived calls from the multiplex PCR reads in MiXCR, one entry per CDR3 protein. The sample yields approximately 380,000 distinct CDR3 sequences, 19% seen once. The specimen sequenced was blood. These receptors originate from a woman in her late teens or twenties with Graves' hyperthyroidism.

This clonotype was recorded at least ten times. The CDR3 sequence: CASSAGTSNEQYF. The CDR3 nucleotides are TGCGCCAGCAGCGCCGGGACCTCGAACGAGCAGTACTTC. This chain uses TRBV5-1 with TRBJ2-7; D may be TRBD1 or TRBD2 (5 bases each). This CDR3 comprises 13 residues. V gave up 4 bases and J gave up 5 bases, with 13 bases separating them. Per the germline V gene, CDR1 is SGHRS and CDR2 is YFSETQ. The entire variable domain, with the rest obtained from reference TRBV5-1 and TRBJ2-7, is as follows: KAGVTQTPRYLIKTRGQQVTLSCSPISGHRSVSWYQQTPGQGLQFLFEYFSETQRNKGNFPGRFSGRQFSNSRSEMNVSTLELGDSALYLCASSAGTSNEQYFGPGTRLTVT.

The sample holds many counts of this clonotype. The chain carries TRBV11-2 and TRBJ2-7; D may be TRBD1 (6 bases). Per germline, CDR1 SGHAT and CDR2 FQNNGV. The CDR3 runs 16 residues. Between the trimmed V and J ends, which lost 1 base and 1 base, there was a span of 14 bases. CDR3 sequence reads: CASSLGVRGVSYEQYF. The DNA for the CDR3 is TGTGCCAGCAGCTTAGGGGTCAGGGGAGTGTCCTACGAGCAGTACTTC.

This clonotype was observed at least ten times. This chain links TRBV6-5 with TRBJ1-1; D uncertain. The V and J ends lost 0 bases and 7 bases respectively, with 12 bases between them. Germline V gives CDR1 MNHEY, CDR2 SVGAGI. There are 14 residues in the CDR3. The CDR3, as DNA: TGTGCCAGCAGTTACTCGAATTCGGGGAGTGAAGCTTTCTTT. Its protein is CASSYSNSGSEAFF.

The table lists this clonotype with many counts. The chain combines TRBV6-1 with TRBJ1-6; D uncertain. V lost 8 bases to trimming and J lost 0 bases, with 11 bases between them. The germline V gene encodes CDR1 MNHNS and CDR2 SASEGT. The CDR3 extends over 15 amino acids. The CDR3 spells CASEPGSSYNSPLHF. The CDR3 DNA follows: TGTGCCAGCGAACCGGGGAGCTCCTATAATTCACCCCTCCACTTT.

A note on this clonotype: The junction does not match germline at one end; this may be a read error. The chain carries TRBV2 and TRBJ2-5, with a possible D match to TRBD1 (6 bases). In germline, CDR1 is SNHLY, CDR2 FYNNEI. CDR3 size: 13 residues. This CDR3 is CASSQQGRESQYF. The CDR3 DNA reads TGTGCCAGCAGTCAACAGGGTAGGGAGAGCCAGTACTTC. Combining the CDR3 with reference TRBV2 and TRBJ2-5 gives the whole variable domain EPEVTQTPSHQVTQMGQEVILRCVPISNHLYFYWYRQILGQKVEFLVSFYNNEISEKSEIFDDQFSVERPDGSNFTLKIRSTKLEDSAMYFCASSQQGRESQYFGPGTRLLVL.

In its sample, this clonotype was seen many times. The CDR3 sequence: CASSYNRDTEAFF. CDR3 bases: TGTGCCAGCAGCTATAACAGGGACACTGAAGCTTTCTTT. This sequence joins TRBV7-3 and TRBJ1-1; possibly TRBD1 for D (6 bases). The CDR3 loop spans 13 amino acids. V was clipped by 4 bases and J by 3 bases, with 9 bases between them. Germline CDR1 and CDR2: SGHTA and FQGTGA.

The table lists this clonotype with many counts. The chain combines TRBV5-1 with TRBJ1-3, with D unresolved. Trimming shortened V by 4 bases and J by 4 bases, and 9 bases separated the two germline ends. The CDR3 length is 13 residues. Per the germline V gene, CDR1 is SGHRS and CDR2 is YFSETQ. As DNA, the CDR3 is TGCGCCAGCAGCCTGCATGAAGGAAACACCATATATTTT. It codes for CASSLHEGNTIYF.

This clonotype has ten or more counts. The chain carries TRBV6-1 and TRBJ2-7, with a possible D match to TRBD2 (5 bases). This CDR3 contains 15 residues. V dropped 6 bases and J dropped 1 base, with 16 bases sitting between them. Looked up from germline, CDR1 is MNHNS and CDR2 is SASEGT. The CDR3 coding sequence is TGTGCCAGCAGCCGCCCGAGGGATTCGTCCTACGAGCAGTACTTC. Its translation is CASSRPRDSSYEQYF.

This clonotype showed up many times. The chain couples TRBV7-6 to TRBJ1-1; no clear D gene. V lost 2 bases, J lost 0 bases, and 7 bases lay in between. Per germline, CDR1 SGHVS and CDR2 FNYEAQ. This CDR3 has 14 amino acids. The CDR3 coding sequence is TGTGCCAGCAGCTTAAATGCAGTGAACACTGAAGCTTTCTTT. This translates into CASSLNAVNTEAFF. The variable domain in full, with the rest retrieved from reference TRBV7-6 and TRBJ1-1, is GAGVSQSPRYKVTKRGQDVALRCDPISGHVSLYWYRQALGQGPEFLTYFNYEAQQDKSGLPNDRFSAERPEGSISTLTIQRTEQRDSAMYRCASSLNAVNTEAFFGQGTRLTVV.

This chain uses TRBV6-5 with TRBJ2-7, with D possibly matching TRBD1 (6 bases). This CDR3 has 15 residues. V was pared by 4 bases and J by 3 bases, with 16 bases between. The germline V gene has CDR1 MNHEY and CDR2 SVGAGI. This chain's CDR3 is CASSWGTRSVYEQYF. The CDR3, as DNA: TGTGCCAGCAGTTGGGGGACAAGGTCTGTCTACGAGCAGTACTTC.

This clonotype was counted at least ten times. The gene calls are TRBV27 and TRBJ2-7; TRBD1 matches 8 bases. The CDR3 totals 17 residues. Germline V CDR1 and CDR2: MNHEY, SMNVEV (reference sequence). V lost 4 bases, J lost 4 bases, and 15 bases stayed unmatched. The CDR3 sequence: CASSSIYGQGTTYEQYF. The CDR3 bases are TGTGCCAGCAGTTCAATTTACGGACAGGGTACAACTTACGAGCAGTACTTC.

This clonotype came up many times. This chain connects TRBV6-5 to TRBJ1-3, with 7 bases aligning to TRBD1. Germline CDR1 MNHEY, CDR2 SVGAGI. The CDR3 runs 14 residues. Trimming removed 4 bases from V and 4 bases from J; junction bases left unmatched: 4. The CDR3 loop reads CASSSTGHGNTIYF. CDR3 in DNA: TGTGCCAGCAGTTCGACAGGGCACGGAAACACCATATATTTT.

This clonotype came up a few times. This may be a read error, as it is one base from a much larger clone. The chain employs TRBV27 and TRBJ2-5; D might be TRBD1 or TRBD2, each matching 6 bases. This CDR3 comprises 14 residues. The germline CDR1 and CDR2 sequences are MNHEY and SMNVEV (reference sequence). The CDR3 bases are TGTGCCAGCAGTCCTCTGAGGGGGGCAGAGACCAAGTACTTC. This codes for CASSPLRGAETKYF.

This clonotype appeared many times. This chain links TRBV12-3 or TRBV12-4 with TRBJ2-7; D is undetermined. With 0 bases removed from V and 4 bases from J, the gap between germline ends came to 4 bases. This CDR3 comprises 12 residues. As DNA, the CDR3 is TGTGCCAGCAGTTTAGCCTTGTACGAGCAGTACTTC. Protein product: CASSLALYEQYF.